A single sample is the source of the 29 T cell receptor beta chains below, sequenced in a study of shared clonotypes between healthy human individuals (dated by TCRdb to the early 2020s). The protocol used for the library was the immunoSEQ multiplex PCR assay. The clones in this table, taken by TCRdb from immuneACCESS, are in-frame only. Not every clone is retained; where verified, under half of the shortfall comes from an unresolved V gene, and the cause of the rest is unknown. In this sample the table shows approximately 600,000 clones, approximately 95% of which occur a single time. Of the sample, approximately 0.11% falls within the top ten clones. CD8 naive samples were obtained by positive selection for CCR7 among CD45RO-negative cells, yielding a CD45RA+CCR7+ population from which TemRA cells were excluded. The material sequenced was naive CD8+ T cells sorted from blood. The sample's cell subset or site, from its label and the paper: CD45RA+CCR7+. The receptors come from a young woman in good health.

The chain uses TRBV19 and TRBJ1-4, with D maybe TRBD1 (5 bases). Germline CDR1 is LNHDA and CDR2 is SQIVND (reference sequence). V gave up 7 bases and J gave up 8 bases, with 26 bases separating them. The CDR3 has 17 amino acids. In nucleotides, the CDR3 is TGTGCCAGTACCTCTCCCCCGGGGGGGAGAGTCGGCGAAAAACTGTTTTTT. Translating it yields CASTSPPGGRVGEKLFF.

A few counts support this clone. The rearrangement links TRBV7-9 to TRBJ2-7; maybe TRBD1 (5 bases). Germline V gene sequence: CDR1 SEHNR, CDR2 FQNEAQ (reference sequence). Trimming took off 5 bases at V and 4 bases at J, with 9 bases between the two ends. CDR3 length: 12 residues. Here the CDR3 DNA reads TGTGCCAGCAGCCAAGCAGGGTACGAGCAGTACTTC. Translating gives CASSQAGYEQYF.

This chain connects TRBV18 to TRBJ2-6; D possibly corresponds to TRBD1 (5 bases). The length of the CDR3 is 16 residues. Trimming took off 0 bases at V and 4 bases at J, with 10 bases between the two ends. The germline V gene encodes CDR1 KGHSH and CDR2 LQKENI. The DNA of the CDR3 is TGTGCCAGCTCACCACCAAAGGGGATGGGGGCCAACGTCCTGACTTTC. Translated: CASSPPKGMGANVLTF.

V and J are TRBV6-5 and TRBJ1-5; no definite D call. CDR1 MNHEY and CDR2 SVGAGI come from the germline V gene. The V end was cut by 5 bases, the J end by 1 base, with 9 bases between. CDR3 length equals 14 residues. The CDR3 nucleotides are TGTGCCAGCAGTACCTCGGACAGCAATCAGCCCCAGCATTTT. Protein: CASSTSDSNQPQHF.

This clone was seen a single time. The V call is TRBV7-8, the J call TRBJ2-2; D uncertain. V lost 0 bases, J lost 7 bases, and 3 bases lay in between. Germline CDR1 SGHVS, CDR2 FQNEAQ. This CDR3 has 12 residues. CDR3: CASSLAGGELFF. CDR3 in DNA: TGTGCCAGCAGCTTAGCCGGCGGGGAGCTGTTTTTT.

The V gene is TRBV4-1, the J gene TRBJ1-3; maybe TRBD1 (6 bases). Trimming took off 0 bases at V and 2 bases at J, with 8 bases between the two ends. This CDR3 comprises 15 residues. Germline lookup yields CDR1 MGHRA and CDR2 YSYEKL. CDR3 in DNA: TGCGCCAGCAGCCAAGATGCAGGGGCTGGAAACACCATATATTTT. This sequence encodes CASSQDAGAGNTIYF.

CDR3 residues: CASFGQGHEQYF. In nucleotides, the CDR3 is TGTGCCAGCTTCGGCCAGGGCCACGAGCAGTACTTC. The V gene is TRBV27, the J gene TRBJ2-7; a possible D gene is TRBD1 (5 bases). Trimming removed 8 bases from V and 5 bases from J, with 13 bases in between. Germline V gene sequence: CDR1 MNHEY, CDR2 SMNVEV (reference sequence). The CDR3 loop spans 12 amino acids.

The V call is TRBV9, the J call TRBJ2-1; tentatively, D is TRBD2 (5 bases). V was pared by 0 bases and J by 5 bases, with 9 bases between. The CDR3 covers 14 residues. Looked up from germline, CDR1 is SGDLS and CDR2 is YYNGEE. The CDR3: CASSVASTNNEQFF. For the CDR3, the DNA is TGTGCCAGCAGCGTAGCTAGCACAAACAATGAGCAGTTCTTC. Drawing the rest from reference TRBV9 and TRBJ2-1, the complete variable domain is DSGVTQTPKHLITATGQRVTLRCSPRSGDLSVYWYQQSLDQGLQFLIQYYNGEERAKGNILERFSAQQFPDLHSELNLSSLELGDSALYFCASSVASTNNEQFFGPGTRLTVL.

This clone was picked up one time. The gene calls are TRBV15 and TRBJ2-3; TRBD2 aligns across 8 bases. V lost 4 bases, J lost 2 bases, and 11 bases stayed unmatched. Germline CDR1 is LNHNV and CDR2 is YYDKDF (reference sequence). This CDR3 comprises 17 residues. CDR3 sequence (DNA): TGTGCCACCAGCACCAGTCCGTGGCGGGAGGACACAGATACGCAGTATTTT. This encodes CATSTSPWREDTDTQYF.

The chain combines TRBV14 with TRBJ2-2; D uncertain. V was pared by 1 base and J by 1 base, with 1 base between. CDR1 SGHDN and CDR2 FVKESK come from the germline V gene. The CDR3 length is 13 residues. The chain's CDR3 is CASSQVNTGELFF. CDR3 DNA: TGTGCCAGCAGCCAAGTGAACACCGGGGAGCTGTTTTTT. Full variable domain (rest looked up from reference TRBV14 and TRBJ2-2): EAGVTQFPSHSVIEKGQTVTLRCDPISGHDNLYWYRRVMGKEIKFLLHFVKESKQDESGMPNNRFLAERTGGTYSTLKVQPAELEDSGVYFCASSQVNTGELFFGEGSRLTVL.

The rearrangement uses TRBV5-1 and TRBJ2-7, with TRBD2 identical over 8 bases. V lost 4 bases and J lost 4; bases outside the gene matches: 13. The CDR3 consists of 16 residues. From germline, CDR1 is SGHRS and CDR2 YFSETQ. CDR3 sequence reads: CASSPTPGTRNYEQYF. In DNA, the CDR3 is TGCGCCAGCAGCCCGACCCCCGGGACTAGAAATTACGAGCAGTACTTC.

Concerning this clone: In the same sample, other DNA sequences code for this CDR3. The chain is built from TRBV5-1 and TRBJ2-7; TRBD1 is a possible D gene (5 bases). Per germline, CDR1 SGHRS and CDR2 YFSETQ. There are 13 residues in the CDR3. V lost 0 bases and J 3 bases, leaving 7 bases between the germline ends. The CDR3 is CASSLGQSYEQYF. CDR3 bases: TGCGCCAGCAGCTTGGGACAGAGCTACGAGCAGTACTTC.

This sequence joins TRBV9 and TRBJ2-3; either TRBD1 or TRBD2 may fit D (5 bases each). Looked up from germline, CDR1 is SGDLS and CDR2 is YYNGEE. V was clipped by 3 bases and J by 1 base, with 15 bases between them. This CDR3 is 16 amino acids long. This CDR3 reads CASSAGRGSRTDTQYF. As DNA, the CDR3 is TGTGCCAGCAGCGCAGGGAGAGGGAGTCGCACAGATACGCAGTATTTT.

This clone was detected once. The J gene is TRBJ2-3, the V gene TRBV27; D possibly uses TRBD1 or TRBD2 (5 bases each). The CDR3 contains 14 residues. From germline, CDR1 is MNHEY and CDR2 SMNVEV (reference sequence). The V end lost 8 bases, the J end lost 3 bases, and 15 bases lay between the germline ends. The CDR3 sequence is CASGGHWETDTQYF. The CDR3 DNA is TGTGCCAGCGGCGGACATTGGGAGACAGATACGCAGTATTTT.

Notes on this clone: The same CDR3 also results from other DNA sequences found in this sample. This rearrangement joins TRBV5-4 to TRBJ2-7; D remains unclear. The germline V gene has CDR1 SGHNT and CDR2 YYREEE (reference sequence). This CDR3 is 14 amino acids long. The ends were cut back, 4 bases at V and 0 bases at J, with 11 bases in the middle. In DNA, the CDR3 is TGTGCCAGCAGCCTCGGCGTGAGCTCCTACGAGCAGTACTTC. It is translated as CASSLGVSSYEQYF. The full variable domain, in which reference TRBV5-4 and TRBJ2-7 provide the parts outside the CDR3, is ETGVTQSPTHLIKTRGQQVTLRCSSQSGHNTVSWYQQALGQGPQFIFQYYREEENGRGNFPPRFSGLQFPNYSSELNVNALELDDSALYLCASSLGVSSYEQYFGPGTRLTVT.

In this sample, this clone turned up once. The chain employs TRBV28 and TRBJ1-5, with 8 bases matching TRBD1. The CDR3 sequence is 15 residues long. The germline V gene encodes CDR1 MDHEN and CDR2 SYDVKM. V was pared by 6 bases and J by 3 bases, with 7 bases of the junction left unmatched. In DNA form, the CDR3 reads TGTGCCAGCAGCTTGACAGGGGAGATCAATCAGCCCCAGCATTTT. The encoded protein is CASSLTGEINQPQHF.

The rearrangement joins TRBV7-5 to TRBJ1-5. TRBV7-5 is an annotated pseudogene. CDR3 size: 16 residues. The CDR3 spells CVRSLGSRRLYQPQHF. In DNA, the CDR3 is TGTGTCAGAAGCTTAGGGAGCAGGAGGCTCTATCAGCCCCAGCATTTT.

The V gene is TRBV7-9, the J gene TRBJ2-7, with 8 bases identical to TRBD2. The CDR3 totals 15 residues. Trimming at V came to 4 bases and at J to 0 bases, leaving 5 bases not matched to a gene. Germline CDR1 reads SEHNR; CDR2 reads FQNEAQ (reference sequence). The CDR3 here is CASSSISGNSYEQYF. CDR3 DNA: TGTGCCAGCAGCTCAATTAGCGGGAACTCCTACGAGCAGTACTTC.

The chain carries TRBV28 and TRBJ2-2; 10 bases are a match to TRBD2. Per the germline V gene, CDR1 is MDHEN and CDR2 is SYDVKM. This CDR3 is 14 amino acids long. J lost 5 bases, V lost 6 bases, and 3 bases had no gene match. The CDR3 is CASSQTSGTGELFF. CDR3 in DNA: TGTGCCAGCAGCCAGACTAGCGGGACCGGGGAGCTGTTTTTT.

This chain links TRBV19 with TRBJ1-1; perhaps TRBD1 as D (5 bases). V lost 7 bases and J 0 bases, leaving 15 bases between the germline ends. The CDR3 has 15 residues. Germline CDR1 is LNHDA and CDR2 is SQIVND (reference sequence). CDR3 nucleotides: TGTGCCAGTACCCCCGTTAGGGGCATGAACACTGAAGCTTTCTTT. It yields the protein CASTPVRGMNTEAFF. Full variable domain (rest looked up from reference TRBV19 and TRBJ1-1): DGGITQSPKYLFRKEGQNVTLSCEQNLNHDAMYWYRQDPGQGLRLIYYSQIVNDFQKGDIAEGYSVSREKKESFPLTVTSAQKNPTAFYLCASTPVRGMNTEAFFGQGTRLTVV.

This chain links TRBV11-2 with TRBJ2-1, with TRBD2 matching over 12 bases. The germline V gene has CDR1 SGHAT and CDR2 FQNNGV. V lost 1 base to trimming and J lost 4 bases; unmatched junction nucleotides: 5. CDR3 length: 17 amino acids. The CDR3 region has the DNA TGTGCCAGCAGCTTAGGGACTAGCGGGGAGTCGTACAATGAGCAGTTCTTC. Amino acids: CASSLGTSGESYNEQFF.

This chain joins TRBV4-1 and TRBJ2-2; the D is unclear. V was shortened by 1 base and J by 8 bases, with 17 bases between the two germline ends. Germline-derived CDR1 and CDR2 are MGHRA and YSYEKL. The CDR3 extends over 16 amino acids. CDR3 bases: TGCGCCAGCAGCCAAGTTGAGTACAAGGCGAGGGGGGAGCTGTTTTTT. Its protein product is CASSQVEYKARGELFF.

This clone was recorded only once. The chain employs TRBV5-4 and TRBJ2-1; D possibly corresponds to TRBD2 (6 bases). The CDR3 has 13 amino acids. The V and J ends lost 8 bases and 8 bases respectively, with 17 bases between them. CDR1 is SGHNT, CDR2 YYREEE, per germline (reference sequence). The CDR3 region is CASSGEVGDEQFF. CDR3 coding DNA: TGTGCCAGTTCCGGGGAGGTTGGCGATGAGCAGTTCTTC.

This clone was seen a handful of times. The gene calls are TRBV11-2 and TRBJ1-2, with D unclear. Germline V gene lookup returns CDR1 SGHAT and CDR2 FQNNGV. The CDR3 is 13 amino acids. Trimming took off 2 bases at V and 5 bases at J, with 9 bases between the two ends. The CDR3 region is CASSLSGSYGYTF. CDR3 coding DNA: TGTGCCAGCAGCTTATCGGGGTCTTATGGCTACACCTTC.

The rearrangement links TRBV4-2 to TRBJ2-1; weak D call: TRBD2 (6 bases). This CDR3 contains 16 residues. V was pared by 7 bases and J by 4 bases, with 20 bases between. The germline V gene has CDR1 LGHNA and CDR2 YNFKEQ. CDR3 amino acids: CASTQTTGSTYNEQFF. The CDR3 DNA follows: TGTGCCAGCACTCAAACAACCGGGAGTACTTACAATGAGCAGTTCTTC.

This clone came up once. CDR3: CASSISTGGQGYTF. The CDR3 region has the DNA TGTGCCAGTAGTATAAGTACAGGGGGCCAAGGCTACACCTTC. J is TRBJ1-2 and V is TRBV19, with TRBD1 matching 9 bases. After removal of 2 bases from V and 8 bases from J, the junction contained 6 bases not matched to a gene. This CDR3 is built from 14 residues. Germline V CDR1 and CDR2: LNHDA, SQIVND (reference sequence).

CDR3 in amino acids: CASSPYGPVSYEQYF. CDR3 sequence (DNA): TGCGCCAGCAGTCCCTATGGCCCGGTGTCCTACGAGCAGTACTTC. This chain joins TRBV5-1 and TRBJ2-5; D gene unclear. The DNA end favors TRBJ2-7, so the J call may be wrong. The V gene's germline CDR1 is SGHRS and CDR2 YFSETQ. This CDR3 has 15 amino acids.

This clone occurred a few times. The chain uses TRBV5-4 and TRBJ2-5; D is ambiguous. The CDR3 has 13 amino acids. V lost 2 bases, J lost 2 bases, and 7 bases lay in between. Germline-derived CDR1 and CDR2 are SGHNT and YYREEE (reference sequence). The DNA of the CDR3 is TGTGCCAGCAGCTTTGCGGAACAAGAGACCCAGTACTTC. Translating gives CASSFAEQETQYF.

The J gene is TRBJ2-5, the V gene TRBV7-6; weak D call: TRBD2 (6 bases). This CDR3 has 17 amino acids. Trimming shortened V by 1 base and J by 3 bases, and 18 bases separated the two germline ends. Germline V gives CDR1 SGHVS, CDR2 FNYEAQ. The CDR3 spells CASSLVGVNRGEETQYF. The CDR3 DNA follows: TGTGCCAGCAGCTTAGTGGGGGTGAACCGCGGGGAAGAGACCCAGTACTTC.